Following are 18 T cell receptor beta chains from one sample sequenced in a study of T cell clonality in common variable immunodeficiency. Findings and limits, study-wide: Fewer deletions and N-nucleotide insertions were reportedly seen in common variable immunodeficiency TCR beta sequences.

Clones were sequenced by immunoSEQ multiplex PCR, and TCRdb holds only the in-frame ones, with some missing. Reported are about 33,000 clones, none seen only once; the ten largest carry about 6.1%. These receptors are not linked to any known antigen. Sequencing used peripheral blood mononuclear cells. The receptors were gathered from a human donor with common variable immunodeficiency.

Turning to this clone: The DNA ends 3 residues before the CDR3 does, and the rest of the CDR3 is filled in from the germline J gene. The rearrangement joins TRBV30 to TRBJ1-5, with 8 bases aligning to TRBD1. The CDR3 is made up of 13 amino acids. CDR1 and CDR2 from the germline V gene are GTSNPN and SVGIG (reference sequence). With V trimmed by 5 bases and J by 0 bases, 0 bases remained unmatched. CDR3 protein: CAWGQGSNQPQHF. Partial CDR3 DNA: TGTGCCTGGGGACAGGGTAGCAATCAGCCC.

This clone came up many times. Read coverage stops 3 residues before the CDR3 terminus; the germline J gene supplies the remainder. The chain has TRBV5-1 and TRBJ2-7, with 13 bases aligning to TRBD2. The V gene end was trimmed by 4 bases and the J gene end by 5 bases; junction bases not matched to a gene: 15. Germline assignment: CDR1 SGHRS and CDR2 YFSETQ. The CDR3 covers 18 residues. This CDR3 reads CASSEGLAGSALKNEQYF. The CDR3 DNA, read in part, is TGCGCCAGCAGCGAGGGACTAGCGGGGTCCGCTTTGAAAAACGAG.

Regarding this clone: The read is 3 residues too short to cover the CDR3 end, so that end is filled in from the germline J gene. V and J are TRBV30 and TRBJ2-7, with D possibly TRBD1 on 6 matching bases. The CDR3 extends over 13 amino acids. Germline CDR1 reads GTSNPN; CDR2 reads SVGIG (reference sequence). With 7 bases removed from V and 3 bases from J, the gap between germline ends came to 16 bases. The CDR3 loop reads CASGAGQSYEQYF. The part of the CDR3 DNA that was read is TGTGCCTCAGGGGCAGGGCAAAGCTACGAG.

This clone has a count of ten or more. The read falls 3 residues short of the CDR3 end, and the missing part is taken from the germline J gene. The V call is TRBV12-3 or TRBV12-4, the J call TRBJ2-5; 7 nucleotides match TRBD1. This CDR3 has 15 residues. The trim removed 6 bases at V and 5 bases at J, leaving 12 bases unmatched. The CDR3 sequence is CASSLNRGPGETQYF. The covered CDR3 bases are TGTGCCAGCAGCCTGAACAGGGGCCCTGGGGAGACC.

This clone appeared many times. The read terminates 3 residues before the CDR3 end, so the remaining end is supplied by the germline J gene. This chain connects TRBV2 to TRBJ2-3, with 11 bases matching TRBD2. This CDR3 contains 15 residues. Trimming removed 7 bases from V and 3 bases from J; junction bases left unmatched: 6. Germline lookup yields CDR1 SNHLY and CDR2 FYNNEI. Partial CDR3 DNA: TGTGCCAGCACCAGACTAGCGGGGAGGACAGATACG. This gives the protein CASTRLAGRTDT. The CDR3 in full is CASTRLAGRTDTQYF. The full variable domain, its missing parts supplied by reference TRBV2 and TRBJ2-3, is EPEVTQTPSHQVTQMGQEVILRCVPISNHLYFYWYRQILGQKVEFLVSFYNNEISEKSEIFDDQFSVERPDGSNFTLKIRSTKLEDSAMYFCASTRLAGRTDTQYFGPGTRLTVL.

The CDR3 reads CSASGTSGSTDTQYF. The part of the CDR3 DNA that was read is TGCAGTGCTTCCGGGACTAGCGGCAGCACAGATACG. The V call is TRBV20-1, the J call TRBJ2-3; 11 bases line up with TRBD2. The CDR3 extends 3 residues past the end of the read, so its final part is completed from the germline J gene. The CDR3 covers 15 residues. The germline V gene encodes CDR1 DFQATT and CDR2 SNEGSKA (reference sequence). The V and J ends lost 5 bases and 0 bases, in that order; junction bases with no gene match: 4.

There are many counts of this clone. Read data end 3 residues before the CDR3 end; the end is taken from the germline J gene. This chain links TRBV20-1 with TRBJ2-4; D perhaps matches TRBD1 (5 bases). CDR3 length: 15 residues. Germline loops: CDR1 DFQATT, CDR2 SNEGSKA (reference sequence). Trimming left V 6 bases short and J 0 bases short, with 15 bases between. Partial CDR3 DNA: TGCAGTGCCCTATCGGACACCCTAGCCAAAAACATT. Translated, it gives CSALSDTLAKNI. The CDR3 in full is CSALSDTLAKNIQYF.

This clone occurred a few times. Coverage ceases 3 residues before the CDR3 finishes, and the germline J gene fills in the end. V gene TRBV19 combines with J gene TRBJ1-4; 7 bases line up with TRBD1. The ends lost 5 bases at V and 8 bases at J; junction bases unmatched: 8. Per germline, CDR1 LNHDA and CDR2 SQIVND (reference sequence). This CDR3 region has 14 residues. The covered CDR3 bases are TGTGCCAGTAGTCGACAGGGAGGGAAGGAAAAA. Residues: CASSRQGGKEK. The whole CDR3 protein is CASSRQGGKEKLFF.

Notes on this clone: The read ends 3 residues early relative to the CDR3; the germline J gene fills the gap. This chain links TRBV2 with TRBJ2-3; a weak D match, TRBD2 (6 bases). Germline V gene lookup returns CDR1 SNHLY and CDR2 FYNNEI. The CDR3 totals 15 residues. Trimming cost V 3 bases and J 2 bases, with 12 bases left between them. CDR3 DNA (partial): TGTGCCAGCAGTGACGTGCGCGGGGACACAGATACG. Protein product: CASSDVRGDTDT. The entire CDR3 sequence reads CASSDVRGDTDTQYF.

This clone was observed many times. The DNA ends 3 residues before the CDR3 does, and the rest of the CDR3 is filled in from the germline J gene. The chain has TRBV5-1 and TRBJ2-2, with TRBD1 matching over 8 bases. CDR1 SGHRS and CDR2 YFSETQ come from the germline V gene. V shed 4 bases and J 1 base; nucleotides not matched to a gene: 3. The CDR3 extends over 15 amino acids. CDR3 DNA, as far as it was read: TGCGCCAGCAGCGGGGGACAGGTGAACACCGGGGAG. Translation gives CASSGGQVNTGE. The full CDR3 protein reads CASSGGQVNTGELFF.

About this clone: The read stops 3 residues short of the end of the CDR3; the missing end is completed from the germline J gene. This sequence joins TRBV2 and TRBJ2-7, with a weak D call TRBD2 (7 bases). Germline values: CDR1 SNHLY, CDR2 FYNNEI. V lost 3 bases and J lost 0, with 12 bases in between. The CDR3 has 15 residues. The part of the CDR3 DNA that was read is TGTGCCAGCAGTGAGGGAGGGGGAGGCTCCTACGAG. This gives the protein CASSEGGGGSYE. In full, the CDR3 reads CASSEGGGGSYEQYF. Full variable domain (remainder filled in from reference TRBV2 and TRBJ2-7): EPEVTQTPSHQVTQMGQEVILRCVPISNHLYFYWYRQILGQKVEFLVSFYNNEISEKSEIFDDQFSVERPDGSNFTLKIRSTKLEDSAMYFCASSEGGGGSYEQYFGPGTRLTVT.

In its sample, this clone was seen many times. The CDR3 is CASSLETGGRGNSPLHF. The covered CDR3 bases are TGCGCCAGCAGCTTAGAGACAGGGGGAAGGGGTAATTCACCC. The V gene is TRBV5-1, the J gene TRBJ1-6; 9 bases fit TRBD1. The read terminates 3 residues before the CDR3 end, so the remaining end is supplied by the germline J gene. The CDR3 totals 17 residues. The J segment lost 6 bases and the V segment lost 2 bases, leaving 9 bases of the junction unmatched. Germline assignment: CDR1 SGHRS and CDR2 YFSETQ.

In this sample, this clone turned up many times. The sequenced fragment ends 3 residues before the CDR3 boundary, so the rest is inferred from the germline J gene. The chain couples TRBV20-1 to TRBJ2-1; TRBD2 matches 10 bases. Per germline, CDR1 DFQATT and CDR2 SNEGSKA (reference sequence). Trimming took 3 bases from V and 6 from J; bases not matched to a gene: 5. CDR3 length equals 14 residues. The part of the CDR3 DNA that was read is TGCAGTGCTAGGGAGCGGGGGGGCCTCAATGAG. It is translated as CSARERGGLNE. The entire CDR3 reads CSARERGGLNEQFF.

In this sample, this clone turned up a few times. With the read ending 3 residues before the CDR3 end, the germline J gene is used to fill in that end. This chain connects TRBV19 to TRBJ2-3; TRBD2 might be the D (5 bases). Germline loops: CDR1 LNHDA, CDR2 SQIVND (reference sequence). The CDR3 has 15 amino acids. V was cut by 4 bases and J by 2 bases, with 13 bases left in between. CDR3 in amino acids: CASSKDLAYTDTQYF. CDR3 bases read: TGTGCCAGTAGTAAGGACCTAGCCTACACAGATACG.

This clone was detected many times. The CDR3 goes on 3 residues after the read ends, and that part is filled in from the germline J gene. This chain links TRBV2 with TRBJ1-5, with 10 bases matching TRBD1. The CDR3 spans 17 residues. The V and J ends lost 6 bases and 1 base, in that order; junction bases with no gene match: 9. Germline-derived CDR1 and CDR2 are SNHLY and FYNNEI. The chain's CDR3 is CASSGDRGQGSNQPQHF. Incomplete CDR3 DNA: TGTGCCAGCAGCGGTGACAGGGGGCAAGGGAGCAATCAGCCC.

This clone was seen many times. The read falls 3 residues short of the CDR3 end, and the missing part is taken from the germline J gene. V gene TRBV19 combines with J gene TRBJ1-5; D may be TRBD1 (5 bases). This CDR3 has 15 residues. CDR1 is LNHDA and CDR2 is SQIVND in the germline V gene (reference sequence). Deletions cut 6 bases from V and 1 base from J, with 13 bases between. The covered CDR3 bases are TGTGCCAGTAGGGTTCAGGGTTACAGCAATCAGCCC. As protein: CASRVQGYSNQP. The whole CDR3 sequence is CASRVQGYSNQPQHF.

This clone has only a few counts. The read halts 3 residues ahead of the CDR3 end, with the missing end drawn from the germline J gene. The rearrangement links TRBV19 to TRBJ2-7; 13 bases agree with TRBD2. The germline V gene encodes CDR1 LNHDA and CDR2 SQIVND (reference sequence). The CDR3 runs to 15 residues. Trimming took 6 bases from V and 4 from J; bases not matched to a gene: 6. This chain's CDR3 is CASSSGTSGVYEQYF. The CDR3 DNA, read in part, is TGTGCCAGTAGCTCCGGGACTAGCGGGGTATACGAG.

This clone has a count of ten or more. The CDR3 end is not reached by the read, which stops 3 residues before it; the germline J gene fills it in. The rearrangement links TRBV7-2 to TRBJ1-2; 9 positions agree with TRBD1. There are 15 residues in the CDR3. Trimming cost V 4 bases and J 5 bases; bases outside gene matches: 8. CDR1 is SGHTA and CDR2 is FQGNSA in the germline V gene. Partial CDR3 DNA: TGTGCCAGCAGCTCACAAACAGGGGGCGCATATGGC. Protein sequence: CASSSQTGGAYG. The entire CDR3 protein is CASSSQTGGAYGYTF.